Only a few counts were recorded for the clone carrying this TCR beta chain. Its specificity is not known. Trimming left V 4 bases short and J 4 bases short, with 6 bases between. Looked up from germline, CDR1 is LGHDT and CDR2 is YNNKEL (reference sequence). The CDR3 is made up of 12 amino acids. The sample belongs to a study of human T cells and chemical hapten exposure. Study information: The variation in per-sample TCR yields arose mainly from small differences in pooled library volumes.

Regarding the study as a whole: Sensitizing to DPC left TCRs with a frequency above 1 in 1000 unaltered.

The time point here: pre-sensitization, week 0. The treatment here: therapeutic diphenylcyclopropenone sensitization with weekly scalp DPC. TCRdb used MiXCR to reprocess the RACE reads, holding one entry per CDR3 protein. This table holds under 300,000 distinct CDR3 sequences, 7.5% to 10% found once. The specimen was whole blood, collected in connection with sensitization to the hapten diphenylcyclopropenone (DPC). This receptor was identified in a woman aged 35 to 49 with alopecia areata. Some clones in this sample may be carry-over from other donors' samples. V gene TRBV3-1 combines with J gene TRBJ2-3; D uncertain. The CDR3: CASSPRPDTQYF. The CDR3 nucleotides read TGTGCCAGCAGCCCCAGGCCAGATACGCAGTATTTT.